This T cell receptor beta chain emerged from a study of blood T cell repertoires in COVID-19. TCRdb's copy holds only in-frame clones and misses some; the assay was immunoSEQ multiplex PCR. The sample includes hundreds of thousands of clones, 87% of them seen just once. The germline V gene encodes CDR1 SEHNR and CDR2 FQNEAQ (reference sequence). This CDR3 contains 14 residues. With V trimmed by 3 bases and J by 6 bases, 6 bases remained unmatched. The chain uses TRBV7-9 and TRBJ1-2; 8 bases agree with TRBD1. The clonotype was recovered from a man aged 18 to 29 with active or convalescent COVID-19. The specimen was peripheral blood. The DNA of the CDR3 is TGTGCCAGCAGCTTCAGACAGGGGAGGAATGGCTACACCTTC. Protein sequence: CASSFRQGRNGYTF.